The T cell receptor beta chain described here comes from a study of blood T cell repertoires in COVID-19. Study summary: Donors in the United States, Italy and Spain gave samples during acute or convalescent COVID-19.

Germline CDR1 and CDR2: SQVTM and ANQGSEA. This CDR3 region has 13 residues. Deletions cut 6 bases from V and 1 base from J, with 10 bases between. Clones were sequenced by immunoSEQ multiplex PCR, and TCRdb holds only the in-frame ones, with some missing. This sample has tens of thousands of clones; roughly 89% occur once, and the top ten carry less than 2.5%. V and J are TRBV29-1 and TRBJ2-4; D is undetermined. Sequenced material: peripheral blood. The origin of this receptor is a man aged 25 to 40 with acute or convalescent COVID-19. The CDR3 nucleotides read TGCAGCGTCCCCGGTGAGGCCAAAAACATTCAGTACTTC. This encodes CSVPGEAKNIQYF.